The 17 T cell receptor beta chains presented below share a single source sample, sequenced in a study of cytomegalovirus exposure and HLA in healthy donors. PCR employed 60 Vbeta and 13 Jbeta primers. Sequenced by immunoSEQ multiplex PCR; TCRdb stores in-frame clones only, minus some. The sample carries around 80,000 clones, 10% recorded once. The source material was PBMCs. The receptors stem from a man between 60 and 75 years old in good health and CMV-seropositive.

Written as DNA, the CDR3 is TGTGCCAGCTCACCGGGAGCGGGGTCTAGGACCGGGGAGCTGTTTTTT. It specifies CASSPGAGSRTGELFF. The genes are TRBV18 and TRBJ2-2, with 7 bases matching TRBD2. CDR3 size: 16 residues. Germline lookup yields CDR1 KGHSH and CDR2 LQKENI. J was trimmed by 5 bases and V by 3 bases; bases with no gene match: 9.

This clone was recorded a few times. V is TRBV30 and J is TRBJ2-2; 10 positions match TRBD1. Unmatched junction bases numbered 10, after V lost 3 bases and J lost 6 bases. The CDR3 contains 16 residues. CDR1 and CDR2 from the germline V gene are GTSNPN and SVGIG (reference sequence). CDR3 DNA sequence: TGTGCCTGGAGCCGACTGACAGGGGGCACTGCCGGGGAGCTGTTTTTT. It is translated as CAWSRLTGGTAGELFF.

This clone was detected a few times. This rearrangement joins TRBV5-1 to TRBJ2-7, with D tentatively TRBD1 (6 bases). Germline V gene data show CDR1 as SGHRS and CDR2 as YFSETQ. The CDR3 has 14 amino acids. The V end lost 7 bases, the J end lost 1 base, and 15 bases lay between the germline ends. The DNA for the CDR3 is TGCGCCAGCGGAAACGGACAGCCTTCCTACGAGCAGTACTTC. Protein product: CASGNGQPSYEQYF.

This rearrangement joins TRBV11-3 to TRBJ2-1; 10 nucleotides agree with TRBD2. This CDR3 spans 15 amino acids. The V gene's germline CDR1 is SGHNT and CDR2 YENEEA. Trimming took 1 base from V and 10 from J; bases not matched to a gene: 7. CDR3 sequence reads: CASSLGLAGVNEQFF. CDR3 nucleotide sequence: TGTGCCAGCAGCTTAGGGCTAGCGGGAGTGAACGAGCAGTTCTTC.

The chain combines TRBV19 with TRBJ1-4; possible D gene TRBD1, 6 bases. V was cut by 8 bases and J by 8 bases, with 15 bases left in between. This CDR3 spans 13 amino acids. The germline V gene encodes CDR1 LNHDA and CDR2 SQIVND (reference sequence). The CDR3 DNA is TGTGCCAGTGGGCGAGGGGGAAGAGAAAAACTGTTTTTT. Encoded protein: CASGRGGREKLFF.

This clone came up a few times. The chain's CDR3 is CASSAGTGAGGYTF. As DNA, the CDR3 is TGTGCCAGCAGCGCCGGGACAGGGGCAGGTGGCTACACCTTC. This chain connects TRBV6-5 to TRBJ1-2, with 10 bases matching TRBD1. V was clipped by 6 bases and J by 7 bases; unmatched bases: 8. The V gene's germline CDR1 is MNHEY and CDR2 SVGAGI. The CDR3 length is 14 residues.

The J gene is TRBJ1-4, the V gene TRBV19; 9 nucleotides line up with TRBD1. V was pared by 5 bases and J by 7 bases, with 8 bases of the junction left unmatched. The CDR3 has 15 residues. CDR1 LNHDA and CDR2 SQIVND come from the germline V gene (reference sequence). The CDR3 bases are TGTGCCAGTAGTCTTCCGGGACAGGGAGGTGAAAAACTGTTTTTT. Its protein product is CASSLPGQGGEKLFF. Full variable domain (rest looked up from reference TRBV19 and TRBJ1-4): DGGITQSPKYLFRKEGQNVTLSCEQNLNHDAMYWYRQDPGQGLRLIYYSQIVNDFQKGDIAEGYSVSREKKESFPLTVTSAQKNPTAFYLCASSLPGQGGEKLFFGSGTQLSVL.

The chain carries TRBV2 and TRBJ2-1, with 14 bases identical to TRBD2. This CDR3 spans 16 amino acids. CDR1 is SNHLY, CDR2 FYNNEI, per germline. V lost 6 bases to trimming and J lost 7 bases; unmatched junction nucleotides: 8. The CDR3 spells CASSAGTSGGLNEQFF. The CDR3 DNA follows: TGTGCCAGCAGCGCCGGGACTAGCGGGGGCCTGAATGAGCAGTTCTTC.

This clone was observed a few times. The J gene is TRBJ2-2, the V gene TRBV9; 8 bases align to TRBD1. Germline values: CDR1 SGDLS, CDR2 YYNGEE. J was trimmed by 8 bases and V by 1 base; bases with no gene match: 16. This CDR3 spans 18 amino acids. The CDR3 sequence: CASSVSPGQGRASGELFF. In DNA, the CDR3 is TGTGCCAGCAGCGTATCGCCTGGACAGGGTCGCGCTTCGGGGGAGCTGTTTTTT.

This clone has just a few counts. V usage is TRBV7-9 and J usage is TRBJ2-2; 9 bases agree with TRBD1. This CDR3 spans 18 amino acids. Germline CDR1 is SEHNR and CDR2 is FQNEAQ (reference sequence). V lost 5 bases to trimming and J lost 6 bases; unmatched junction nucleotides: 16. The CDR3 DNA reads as TGTGCCAGCAGCACACGTCCTACAGGGGGCGTACGGGCCGGGGAGCTGTTTTTT. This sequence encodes CASSTRPTGGVRAGELFF.

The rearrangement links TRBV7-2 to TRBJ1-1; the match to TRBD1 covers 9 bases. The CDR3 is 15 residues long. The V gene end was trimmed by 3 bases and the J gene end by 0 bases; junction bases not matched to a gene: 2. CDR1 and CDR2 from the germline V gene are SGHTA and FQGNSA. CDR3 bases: TGTGCCAGCAGCTTGACAGGGGGTATGAACACTGAAGCTTTCTTT. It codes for CASSLTGGMNTEAFF. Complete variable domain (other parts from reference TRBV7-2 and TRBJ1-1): GAGVSQSPSNKVTEKGKDVELRCDPISGHTALYWYRQSLGQGLEFLIYFQGNSAPDKSGLPSDRFSAERTGGSVSTLTIQRTQQEDSAVYLCASSLTGGMNTEAFFGQGTRLTVV.

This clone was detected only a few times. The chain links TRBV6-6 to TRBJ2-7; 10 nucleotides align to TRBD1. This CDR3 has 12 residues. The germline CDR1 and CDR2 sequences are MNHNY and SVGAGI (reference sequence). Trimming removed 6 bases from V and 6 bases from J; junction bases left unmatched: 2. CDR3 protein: CASSGTGAEQYV. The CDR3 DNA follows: TGTGCCAGCAGCGGGACAGGGGCCGAGCAGTACGTC.

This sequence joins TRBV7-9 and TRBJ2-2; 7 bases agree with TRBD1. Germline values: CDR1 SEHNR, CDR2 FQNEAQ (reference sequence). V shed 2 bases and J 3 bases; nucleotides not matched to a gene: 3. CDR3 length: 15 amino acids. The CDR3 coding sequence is TGTGCCAGCAGCTTACGACAGGGAGACACCGGGGAGCTGTTTTTT. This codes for CASSLRQGDTGELFF.

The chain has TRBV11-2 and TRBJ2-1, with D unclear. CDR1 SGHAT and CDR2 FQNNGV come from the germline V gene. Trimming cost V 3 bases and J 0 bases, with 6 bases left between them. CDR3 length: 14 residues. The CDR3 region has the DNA TGTGCCAGCAGCTTGACTCCCTCCTACAATGAGCAGTTCTTC. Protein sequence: CASSLTPSYNEQFF. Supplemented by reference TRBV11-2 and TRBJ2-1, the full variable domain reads EAGVAQSPRYKIIEKRQSVAFWCNPISGHATLYWYQQILGQGPKLLIQFQNNGVVDDSQLPKDRFSAERLKGVDSTLKIQPAKLEDSAVYLCASSLTPSYNEQFFGPGTRLTVL.

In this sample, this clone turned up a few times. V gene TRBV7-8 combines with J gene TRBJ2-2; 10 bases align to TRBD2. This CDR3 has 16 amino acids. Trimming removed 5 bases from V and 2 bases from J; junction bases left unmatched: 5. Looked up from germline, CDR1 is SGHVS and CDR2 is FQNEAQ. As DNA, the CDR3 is TGTGCCAGCAGCAGTGAACTAGCGGGAAACACCGGGGAGCTGTTTTTT. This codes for CASSSELAGNTGELFF.

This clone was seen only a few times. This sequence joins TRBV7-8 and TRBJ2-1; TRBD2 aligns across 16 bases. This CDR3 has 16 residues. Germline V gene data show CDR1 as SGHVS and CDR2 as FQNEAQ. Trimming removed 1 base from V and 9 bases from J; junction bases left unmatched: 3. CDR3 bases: TGTGCCAGCAGCTTAGGGGGACTAGCGGGGGGGCTTGAGCAGTTCTTC. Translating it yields CASSLGGLAGGLEQFF.

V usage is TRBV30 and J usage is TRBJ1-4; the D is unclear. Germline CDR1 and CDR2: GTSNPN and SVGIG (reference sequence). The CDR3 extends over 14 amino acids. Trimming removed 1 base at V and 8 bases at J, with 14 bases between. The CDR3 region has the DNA TGTGCCTGGAGTGAGTACGGTCTACAGGAAAAACTGTTTTTT. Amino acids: CAWSEYGLQEKLFF.